This entry lists 18 T cell receptor beta chains sequenced from one sample in a study of T cells in Graves' hyperthyroidism and ophthalmopathy. Template material for amplifying TCR beta CDR3 regions consisted of RNA transcripts. The HTBI set primed first-round TCR CDR3 RT-PCR. TCRdb ran MiXCR on the multiplex PCR reads and lists one entry per CDR3 protein. The sample includes around 500,000 distinct CDR3 sequences, roughly 22% of them seen just once. The sequenced sample was blood. All receptors derive from a woman aged 70-85 years with Graves' ophthalmopathy.

This clonotype was recorded a few times. The chain recombines TRBV7-3 with TRBJ2-7; D not resolved. The CDR3 is 15 residues long. CDR1 is SGHTA and CDR2 is FQGTGA in the germline V gene. The ends were cut back, 2 bases at V and 2 bases at J, with 13 bases in the middle. DNA of the CDR3: TGTGCCAGCAGCTTATTGATGCAACAGCCCTACGAGCAGTACTTC. Its protein product is CASSLLMQQPYEQYF.

This clonotype was counted between two and nine times. The genes are TRBV28 and TRBJ1-5; D uncertain. Germline V gene lookup returns CDR1 MDHEN and CDR2 SYDVKM. The CDR3 is 16 amino acids. Trimming removed 10 bases from V and 2 bases from J, with 21 bases in between. The CDR3 sequence: CATNPGPQYRNQPQHF. In nucleotides, the CDR3 is TGTGCCACCAACCCAGGTCCCCAGTATCGCAATCAGCCCCAGCATTTT.

This clonotype was found many times. CDR3 bases: TGTGCCAGCAGTTTAGCGGTGACAGGGGGCGGGCAGCCCCAGCATTTT. Amino acid sequence: CASSLAVTGGGQPQHF. V usage is TRBV12-3 or TRBV12-4 and J usage is TRBJ1-5; TRBD1 matches at 10 bases. V lost 0 bases to trimming and J lost 7 bases; unmatched junction nucleotides: 6. There are 16 residues in the CDR3.

The chain employs TRBV20-1 and TRBJ1-5; D is possibly TRBD1 (5 bases). The V and J ends lost 0 bases and 4 bases respectively, with 10 bases between them. The CDR3 has 14 amino acids. CDR1 and CDR2 (germline): DFQATT, SNEGSKA (reference sequence). This CDR3 reads CSARDRGENQPQHF. In nucleotides, the CDR3 is TGCAGTGCTAGAGATAGGGGAGAAAATCAGCCCCAGCATTTT.

This chain uses TRBV7-2 with TRBJ2-3; unclear D gene. CDR1 and CDR2 (germline): SGHTA, FQGNSA. The CDR3 is 14 amino acids. Trimming stripped 5 bases from V and 3 bases from J, with 12 bases between. Here the CDR3 DNA reads TGTGCCAGCAGCCAAGATCCCACGACAGATACGCAGTATTTT. Amino acids: CASSQDPTTDTQYF.

This clonotype was seen a few times. The chain joins TRBV3-1 to TRBJ1-1, with TRBD1 identical over 8 bases. Germline-derived CDR1 and CDR2 are LGHDT and YNNKEL (reference sequence). This CDR3 has 16 amino acids. Losses at the gene ends were 4 bases for V and 1 base for J; bases not matched to a gene: 8. The CDR3 region has the DNA TGTGCCAGCAGCCTTATGGTCGGACAGGGGAACACTGAAGCTTTCTTT. It encodes CASSLMVGQGNTEAFF.

This clonotype was seen a handful of times. This chain joins TRBV2 and TRBJ2-5, with a weak D call TRBD2 (7 bases). This CDR3 is 15 amino acids long. Looked up from germline, CDR1 is SNHLY and CDR2 is FYNNEI. The germline V and J ends were trimmed by 6 bases and 5 bases, with 19 bases remaining between them. CDR3: CASRPRRGARETQYF. CDR3 coding DNA: TGTGCCAGCAGACCGAGACGGGGGGCAAGGGAGACCCAGTACTTC.

The rearrangement links TRBV20-1 to TRBJ2-7, with D tentatively TRBD1 (7 bases). The CDR3 is 13 residues long. Germline CDR1 DFQATT, CDR2 SNEGSKA (reference sequence). Between the trimmed V and J ends, which lost 3 bases and 7 bases, there was a span of 16 bases. The CDR3 DNA reads as TGCAGTGCTAGGGCCCCAGGGGGAGGTGAGCAGTACTTC. Translated: CSARAPGGGEQYF.

The J gene is TRBJ2-3, the V gene TRBV24-1; 7 positions agree with TRBD2. Germline CDR1 is KGHDR and CDR2 is SFDVKD. V was pared by 10 bases and J by 0 bases, with 3 bases of the junction left unmatched. The CDR3 runs to 13 residues. In DNA form, the CDR3 reads TGTGCCACGACTAGCCGTAGCACAGATACGCAGTATTTT. It specifies CATTSRSTDTQYF.

Only a few counts were recorded for this clonotype. The chain combines TRBV4-1 with TRBJ1-1; possible D gene TRBD1, 6 bases. The CDR3 loop spans 17 amino acids. The germline V gene encodes CDR1 MGHRA and CDR2 YSYEKL. V was pared by 0 bases and J by 2 bases, with 16 bases between. Here the CDR3 DNA reads TGCGCCAGCAGCCAAGATGGGTGGGGGCAGTTTAACACTGAAGCTTTCTTT. This translates into CASSQDGWGQFNTEAFF.

This chain uses TRBV5-6 with TRBJ1-5; no clear D gene. Germline V gene data show CDR1 as SGHDT and CDR2 as YYEEEE. V lost 0 bases and J 4 bases, leaving 8 bases between the germline ends. The length of the CDR3 is 14 residues. The CDR3 region has the DNA TGTGCCAGCAGCTTGGCGGCAGAGAATCAGCCCCAGCATTTT. Protein product: CASSLAAENQPQHF.

This clonotype was detected a few times. The genes are TRBV29-1 and TRBJ1-1, with D uncertain. Trimming left V 5 bases short and J 0 bases short, with 10 bases between. Per germline, CDR1 SQVTM and CDR2 ANQGSEA. The CDR3 has 13 residues. CDR3 sequence (DNA): TGCAGCGTTCGCAGGTTTATGAACACTGAAGCTTTCTTT. The encoded protein is CSVRRFMNTEAFF.

This clonotype was counted ten times or more. The V gene is TRBV3-1, the J gene TRBJ1-2; D gene ambiguous. This CDR3 has 13 residues. V was pared by 3 bases and J by 5 bases, with 10 bases between. Germline V gene sequence: CDR1 LGHDT, CDR2 YNNKEL (reference sequence). The CDR3 coding sequence is TGTGCCAGCAGCCAGGGAGTGGTGTATGGCTACACCTTC. It yields the protein CASSQGVVYGYTF.

The sample holds many counts of this clonotype. The CDR3 sequence: CASSRSGGIPLYGYTF. Here the CDR3 DNA reads TGTGCCAGCAGTCGGAGTGGGGGGATCCCTCTCTATGGCTACACCTTC. The chain employs TRBV12-3 or TRBV12-4 and TRBJ1-2; TRBD1 is a possible D gene (5 bases). This CDR3 has 16 residues. The V end was cut by 5 bases, the J end by 4 bases, with 20 bases between.

The chain links TRBV7-8 to TRBJ2-1, with TRBD2 matching 12 bases. With 1 base clipped from V and 4 bases from J, the junction kept 2 bases outside the gene matches. Looked up from germline, CDR1 is SGHVS and CDR2 is FQNEAQ. The CDR3 loop spans 16 amino acids. For the CDR3, the DNA is TGTGCCAGCAGCTTAGTACTAGCGGGAGGATACAATGAGCAGTTCTTC. Its translation: CASSLVLAGGYNEQFF.

In the case of this clonotype: The junction and the germline gene differ at one end; a read error may be behind it. The CDR3 DNA follows: TGTGCCTGGAGTGGTTTAAGGGCAGGTGGCTACGCCTTC. The encoded protein is CAWSGLRAGGYAF. The genes are TRBV30 and TRBJ1-2; D is unresolved. The CDR3 length is 13 residues. The germline V gene has CDR1 GTSNPN and CDR2 SVGIG (reference sequence).

At least ten counts were recorded for this clonotype. J is TRBJ1-1 and V is TRBV30; D call uncertain. Per germline, CDR1 GTSNPN and CDR2 SVGIG (reference sequence). The V end lost 5 bases, the J end lost 5 bases, and 15 bases lay between the germline ends. The CDR3 sequence is 13 residues long. Here the CDR3 DNA reads TGTGCCTGGGACGTCCTCCGAGGGACTGAAGCTTTCTTT. Amino acids: CAWDVLRGTEAFF. Based on the CDR3 plus reference TRBV30 and TRBJ1-1, the full variable domain is SQTIHQWPATLVQPVGSPLSLECTVEGTSNPNLYWYRQAAGRGLQLLFYSVGIGQISSEVPQNLSASRPQDRQFILSSKKLLLSDSGFYLCAWDVLRGTEAFFGQGTRLTVV.

This chain connects TRBV12-3 or TRBV12-4 to TRBJ2-1; either TRBD1 or TRBD2 may supply D (5 bases each). The CDR3 totals 13 residues. V was trimmed by 5 bases and J by 8 bases, leaving 13 bases between them. CDR3 in DNA: TGTGCCAGCAGTGGGACCCCGGTCCATGAGCAGTTCTTC. This codes for CASSGTPVHEQFF.